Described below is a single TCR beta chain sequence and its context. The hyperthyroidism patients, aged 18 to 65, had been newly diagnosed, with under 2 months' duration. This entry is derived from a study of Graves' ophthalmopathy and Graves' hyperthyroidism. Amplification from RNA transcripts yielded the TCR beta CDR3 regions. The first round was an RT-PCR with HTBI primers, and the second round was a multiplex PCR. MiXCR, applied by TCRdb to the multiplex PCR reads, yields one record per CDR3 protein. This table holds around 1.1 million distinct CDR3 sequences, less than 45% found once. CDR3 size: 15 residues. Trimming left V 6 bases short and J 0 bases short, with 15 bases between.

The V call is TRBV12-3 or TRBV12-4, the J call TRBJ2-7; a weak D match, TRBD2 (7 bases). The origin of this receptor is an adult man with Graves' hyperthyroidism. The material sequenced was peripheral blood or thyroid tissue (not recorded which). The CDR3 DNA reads TGTGCCAGCAGGGCGTCGGGGGGCGACTCCTACGAGCAGTACTTC. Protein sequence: CASRASGGDSYEQYF.